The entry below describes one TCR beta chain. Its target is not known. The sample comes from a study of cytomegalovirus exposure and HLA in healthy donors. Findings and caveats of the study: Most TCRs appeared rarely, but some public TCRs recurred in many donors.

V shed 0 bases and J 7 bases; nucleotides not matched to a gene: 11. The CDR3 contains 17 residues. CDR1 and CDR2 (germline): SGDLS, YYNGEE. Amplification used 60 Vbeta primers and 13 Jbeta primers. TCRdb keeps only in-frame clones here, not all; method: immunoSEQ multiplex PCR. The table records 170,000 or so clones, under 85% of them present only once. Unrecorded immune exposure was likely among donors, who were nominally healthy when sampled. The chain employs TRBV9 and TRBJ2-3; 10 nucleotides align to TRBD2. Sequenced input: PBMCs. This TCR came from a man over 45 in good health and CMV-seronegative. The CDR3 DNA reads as TGTGCCAGCAGCGTAGAACTAGCGGGGCGTAGGGGGAATACGCAGTATTTT. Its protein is CASSVELAGRRGNTQYF.